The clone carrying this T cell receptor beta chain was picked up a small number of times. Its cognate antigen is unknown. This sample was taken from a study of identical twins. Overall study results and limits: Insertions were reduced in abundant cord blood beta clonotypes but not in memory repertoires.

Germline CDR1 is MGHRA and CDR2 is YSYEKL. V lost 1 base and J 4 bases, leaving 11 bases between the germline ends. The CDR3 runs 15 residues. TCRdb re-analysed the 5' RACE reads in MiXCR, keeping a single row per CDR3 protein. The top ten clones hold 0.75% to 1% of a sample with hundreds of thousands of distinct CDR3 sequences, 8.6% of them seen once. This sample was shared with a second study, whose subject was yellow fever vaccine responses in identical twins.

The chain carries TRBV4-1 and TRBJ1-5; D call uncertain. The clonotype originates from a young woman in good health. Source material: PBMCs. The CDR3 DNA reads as TGCGCCAGCAGCCAAGTAATCGCGTCTAATCAGCCCCAGCATTTT. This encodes CASSQVIASNQPQHF.